The clone carrying this TCR beta chain was observed a few times. Antigen: not known. The CDR3 sequence is 13 residues long. Trimming cost V 3 bases and J 4 bases, with 12 bases left between them. In germline, CDR1 is SQVTM, CDR2 ANQGSEA. Among all donors, each was a healthy Caucasian. This sample was included in a study of identical twins. Study-wide points: Where beta out-of-frame sequences were concerned, excess twin sharing was weaker.

One entry per CDR3 protein results from TCRdb running MiXCR on the 5' RACE reads. The table includes fewer than 550,000 distinct CDR3 sequences, 13% to 15% detected once. The same specimen was also included in a second study, on yellow fever vaccine responses in identical twins. That paper notes: Twins reportedly mounted vaccine T cell responses that seemed partly convergent, partly personalized.

The sample taken for sequencing was CD4+ T cells sorted from blood. The chain recombines TRBV29-1 with TRBJ1-2; D is uncertain. This clonotype was obtained from a woman between 18 and 29 years old in good health. CDR3 nucleotide sequence: TGCAGCGTTGAGTTCTCTTGGGGCTATGGCTACACCTTC. Encoded protein: CSVEFSWGYGYTF.